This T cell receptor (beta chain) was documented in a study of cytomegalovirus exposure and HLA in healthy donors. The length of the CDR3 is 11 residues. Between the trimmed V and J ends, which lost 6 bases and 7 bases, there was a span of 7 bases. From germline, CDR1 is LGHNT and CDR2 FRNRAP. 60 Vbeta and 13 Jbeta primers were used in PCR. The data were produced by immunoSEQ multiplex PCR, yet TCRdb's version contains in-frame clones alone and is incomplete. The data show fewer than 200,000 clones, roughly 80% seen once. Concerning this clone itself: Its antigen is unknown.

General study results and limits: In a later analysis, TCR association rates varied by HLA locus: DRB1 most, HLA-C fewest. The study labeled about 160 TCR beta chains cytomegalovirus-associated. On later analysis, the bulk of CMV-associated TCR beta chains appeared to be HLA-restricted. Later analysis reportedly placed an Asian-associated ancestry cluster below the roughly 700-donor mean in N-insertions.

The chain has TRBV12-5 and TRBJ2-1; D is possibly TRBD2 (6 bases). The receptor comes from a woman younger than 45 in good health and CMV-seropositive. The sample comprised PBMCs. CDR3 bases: TGTGCTAGTGGGCGGGGAAATGAGCAGTTCTTC. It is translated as CASGRGNEQFF.